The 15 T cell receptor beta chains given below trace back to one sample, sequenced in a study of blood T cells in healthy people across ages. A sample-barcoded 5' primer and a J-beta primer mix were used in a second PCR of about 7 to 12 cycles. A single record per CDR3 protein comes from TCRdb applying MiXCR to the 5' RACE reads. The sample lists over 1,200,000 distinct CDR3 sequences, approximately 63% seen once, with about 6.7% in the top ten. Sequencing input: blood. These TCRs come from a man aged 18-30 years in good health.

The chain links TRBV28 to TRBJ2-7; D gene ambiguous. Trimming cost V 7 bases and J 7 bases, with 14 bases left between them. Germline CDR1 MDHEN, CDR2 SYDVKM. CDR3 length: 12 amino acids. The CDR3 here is CASNLARNEQYF. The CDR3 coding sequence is TGTGCCAGCAATCTGGCTAGGAATGAGCAGTACTTC.

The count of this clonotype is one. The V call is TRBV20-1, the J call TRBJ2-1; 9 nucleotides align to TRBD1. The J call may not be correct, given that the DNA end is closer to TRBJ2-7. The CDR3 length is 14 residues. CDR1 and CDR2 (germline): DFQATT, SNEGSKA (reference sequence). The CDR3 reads CSASPPGQGYEQYF. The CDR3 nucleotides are TGCAGTGCTAGCCCGCCGGGACAGGGTTACGAGCAGTACTTC.

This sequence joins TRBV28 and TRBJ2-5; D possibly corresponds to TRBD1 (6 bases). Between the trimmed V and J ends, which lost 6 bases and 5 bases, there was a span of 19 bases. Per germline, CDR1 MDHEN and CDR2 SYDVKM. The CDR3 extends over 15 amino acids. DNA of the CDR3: TGTGCCAGCAGAACAACAGGGCTTTCCGGGGAGACCCAGTACTTC. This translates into CASRTTGLSGETQYF.

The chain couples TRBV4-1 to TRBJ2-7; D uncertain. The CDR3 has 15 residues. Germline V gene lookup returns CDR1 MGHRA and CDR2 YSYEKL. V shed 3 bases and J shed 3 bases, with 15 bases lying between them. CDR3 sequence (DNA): TGCGCCAGCAGCCACGGGCCAGGTGATTTCTACGAGCAGTACTTC. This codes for CASSHGPGDFYEQYF.

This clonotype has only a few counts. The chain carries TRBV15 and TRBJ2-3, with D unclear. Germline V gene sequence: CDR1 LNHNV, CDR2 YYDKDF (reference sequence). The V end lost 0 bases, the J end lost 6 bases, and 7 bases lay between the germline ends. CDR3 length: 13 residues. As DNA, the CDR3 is TGTGCCACCAGCAGAGATTCAGGTGATACGCAGTATTTT. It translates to CATSRDSGDTQYF.

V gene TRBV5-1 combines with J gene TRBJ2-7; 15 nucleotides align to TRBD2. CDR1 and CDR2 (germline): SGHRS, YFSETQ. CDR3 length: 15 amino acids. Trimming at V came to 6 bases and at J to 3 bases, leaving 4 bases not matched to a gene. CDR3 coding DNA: TGCGCCAGCACTCCGGGACTAGCGGGAGGCTACGAGCAGTACTTC. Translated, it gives CASTPGLAGGYEQYF.

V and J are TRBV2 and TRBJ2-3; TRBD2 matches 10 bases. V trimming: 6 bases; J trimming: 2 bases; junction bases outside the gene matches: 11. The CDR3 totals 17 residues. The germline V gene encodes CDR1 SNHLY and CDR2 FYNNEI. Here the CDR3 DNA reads TGTGCCAGCAGCGAGCCCTTAGCGGGGGGTCCCACAGATACGCAGTATTTT. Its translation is CASSEPLAGGPTDTQYF.

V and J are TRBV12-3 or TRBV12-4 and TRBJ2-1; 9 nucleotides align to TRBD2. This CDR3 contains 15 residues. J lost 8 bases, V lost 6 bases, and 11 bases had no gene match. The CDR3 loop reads CASRTTSGWDYEQFF. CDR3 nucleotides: TGTGCCAGCAGGACTACTAGCGGGTGGGATTATGAGCAGTTCTTC.

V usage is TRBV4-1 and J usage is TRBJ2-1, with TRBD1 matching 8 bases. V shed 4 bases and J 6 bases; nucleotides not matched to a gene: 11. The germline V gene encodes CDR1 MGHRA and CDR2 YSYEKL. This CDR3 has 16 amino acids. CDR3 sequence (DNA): TGCGCCAGCAGCCGCCAGACAGGGGTAGTGAGCAATGAGCAGTTCTTC. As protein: CASSRQTGVVSNEQFF.

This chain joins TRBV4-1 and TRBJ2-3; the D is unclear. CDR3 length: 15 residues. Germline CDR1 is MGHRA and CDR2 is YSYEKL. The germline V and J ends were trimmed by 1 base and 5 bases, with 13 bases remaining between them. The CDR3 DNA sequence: TGCGCCAGCAGCCAAGGACTCGGCCGAAAAGATACGCAGTATTTT. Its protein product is CASSQGLGRKDTQYF.

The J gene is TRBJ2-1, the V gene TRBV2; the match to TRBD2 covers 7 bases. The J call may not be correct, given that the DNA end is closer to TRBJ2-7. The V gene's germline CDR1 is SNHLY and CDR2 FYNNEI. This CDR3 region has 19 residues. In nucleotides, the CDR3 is TGTGCCAGCAGTGACCTAAAAGCGGGACGCTACCTGGGGTACAATGAGCAGTACTTC. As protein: CASSDLKAGRYLGYNEQYF.

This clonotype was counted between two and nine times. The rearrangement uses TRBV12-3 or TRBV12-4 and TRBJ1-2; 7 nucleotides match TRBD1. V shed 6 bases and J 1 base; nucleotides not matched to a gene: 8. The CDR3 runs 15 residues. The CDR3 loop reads CASRAGGGLNYGYTF. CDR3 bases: TGTGCCAGCAGAGCAGGGGGAGGCCTTAACTATGGCTACACCTTC.

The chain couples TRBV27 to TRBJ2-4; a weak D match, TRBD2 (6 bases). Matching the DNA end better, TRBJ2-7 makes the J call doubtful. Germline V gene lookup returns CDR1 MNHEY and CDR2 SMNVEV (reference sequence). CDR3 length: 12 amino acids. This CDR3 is CASSRLGGEQYF. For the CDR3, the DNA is TGTGCCAGCAGTCGACTCGGGGGCGAGCAGTACTTC.

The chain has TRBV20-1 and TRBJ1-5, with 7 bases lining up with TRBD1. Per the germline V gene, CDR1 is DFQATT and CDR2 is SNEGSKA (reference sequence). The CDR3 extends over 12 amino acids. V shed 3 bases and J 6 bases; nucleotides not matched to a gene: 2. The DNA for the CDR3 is TGCAGTGCTAGCCAGGGGGTTCAGCCCCAGCATTTT. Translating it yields CSASQGVQPQHF.

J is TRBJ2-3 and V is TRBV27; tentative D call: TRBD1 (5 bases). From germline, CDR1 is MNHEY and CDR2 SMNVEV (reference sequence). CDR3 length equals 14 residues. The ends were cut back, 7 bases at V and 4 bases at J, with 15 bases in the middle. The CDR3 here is CASTPQGTPDTQYF. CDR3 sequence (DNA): TGTGCCAGCACGCCTCAGGGTACGCCAGATACGCAGTATTTT.